This TCR beta chain was identified during a study of T-cell reconstitution after alpha-beta-depleted transplantation in children. Trimming stripped 0 bases from V and 7 bases from J, with 11 bases between. The CDR3 runs 15 residues. Per the germline V gene, CDR1 is SGHKS and CDR2 is YYEKEE (reference sequence). The table lists this clonotype with many counts. The authors prepared the TCRbeta library with unique molecular identifiers. Each CDR3 protein gets one entry after TCRdb re-called the PCR reads with MiXCR. The data hold approximately 640,000 distinct CDR3 sequences, with roughly 17% observed a single time.

The V call is TRBV5-5, the J call TRBJ1-6; a weak D match, TRBD1 (5 bases). The starting material was PBMCs from the stem cell graft donor, obtained from the stem cell graft. The receptor comes from a human donor who donated a stem cell graft to a child with acute myeloid leukemia. For the CDR3, the DNA is TGTGCCAGCAGCTTGGACGACAGCCGGAATTCACCCCTCCACTTT. Translated, it gives CASSLDDSRNSPLHF.